The present T cell receptor beta chain was sequenced within a study of beta chain features in type 1 diabetes. Overall study findings and caveats: PCR might favor shorter templates, equally in patients and controls.

Since all of the isolated RNA was reverse transcribed, expressed TCRB transcripts were what got sequenced. Regulatory, naive and central memory T cell samples averaged around 3.6 million reads. Sequenced by immunoSEQ multiplex PCR; TCRdb stores in-frame clones only, minus some. The profile shows almost 350,000 clones, less than 9.5% of them singletons. There are a few counts of this clone. Its matching antigen is unknown. Per the germline V gene, CDR1 is KGHSH and CDR2 is LQKENI. J lost 5 bases, V lost 2 bases, and 21 bases had no gene match. CDR3 size: 20 residues. In total, each donor contributed a single heparinised blood draw that averaged about 120 mL.

The material sequenced was central memory CD4+ T cells from blood. This TCR was sampled from a woman younger than 35 in good health. The chain uses TRBV18 and TRBJ1-2; 9 bases are shared with TRBD1. Written as DNA, the CDR3 is TGTGCCAGCTCACCATTCACGCACGCACAGGGGGCCTCCGAGGAATATGGCTACACCTTC. This translates into CASSPFTHAQGASEEYGYTF. Looking up the rest from reference TRBV18 and TRBJ1-2 gives the full variable domain: NAGVMQNPRHLVRRRGQEARLRCSPMKGHSHVYWYRQLPEEGLKFMVYLQKENIIDESGMPKERFSAEFPKEGPSILRIQQVVRGDSAAYFCASSPFTHAQGASEEYGYTFGSGTRLTVV.